These 30 T cell receptor beta chains were all obtained from the same sample, sequenced in a study of blood T cell repertoires in COVID-19. Assay: immunoSEQ multiplex PCR; the TCRdb copy retains only in-frame clones and omits some. The data contain over 350,000 clones, approximately 90% of them singletons. Material: PBMCs or T cells enriched from blood (not recorded which). These TCRs come from a woman aged 45-65 years who had recovered from COVID-19.

J is TRBJ1-1 and V is TRBV28; 8 nucleotides align to TRBD1. Looked up from germline, CDR1 is MDHEN and CDR2 is SYDVKM. V gave up 6 bases and J gave up 4 bases; unmatched junction bases: 4. The CDR3 covers 13 residues. The CDR3 loop is CASRRDRFTEAFF. CDR3 DNA: TGTGCCAGCAGGCGGGACAGGTTCACTGAAGCTTTCTTT.

This chain links TRBV28 with TRBJ2-7, with D unresolved. The V and J ends lost 2 bases and 5 bases respectively, with 7 bases between them. The CDR3 runs 12 residues. The germline V gene has CDR1 MDHEN and CDR2 SYDVKM. CDR3 DNA sequence: TGTGCCAGCAGTTTAAGTGGCAACGAGCAGTACTTC. This codes for CASSLSGNEQYF.

This sequence joins TRBV2 and TRBJ1-2, with D possibly TRBD1 on 6 matching bases. V lost 6 bases and J lost 2, with 10 bases in between. Germline CDR1 reads SNHLY; CDR2 reads FYNNEI. The CDR3 is 13 residues long. The CDR3 region is CASRQGRNYGYTF. In DNA form, the CDR3 reads TGTGCCAGCAGACAGGGCCGAAACTATGGCTACACCTTC.

The chain uses TRBV7-6 and TRBJ2-1, with D possibly being TRBD1 (6 bases). The V gene's germline CDR1 is SGHVS and CDR2 FNYEAQ. This CDR3 has 15 amino acids. Trimming took 1 base from V and 4 from J, leaving 11 bases between them. The CDR3 region has the DNA TGTGCCAGCAGCTTAGACGGACAGCGATACAATGAGCAGTTCTTC. Translated: CASSLDGQRYNEQFF.

The CDR3 sequence is CASRVRGLHTEAFF. CDR3 nucleotides: TGTGCCAGCAGAGTCAGGGGGCTTCACACTGAAGCTTTCTTT. V is TRBV2 and J is TRBJ1-1, with 8 positions matching TRBD1. This CDR3 comprises 14 residues. Unmatched junction bases numbered 6, after V lost 6 bases and J lost 3 bases. Germline CDR1 and CDR2: SNHLY and FYNNEI.

This rearrangement joins TRBV7-9 to TRBJ2-3; D perhaps matches TRBD2 (6 bases). This CDR3 is 14 amino acids long. The germline V gene has CDR1 SEHNR and CDR2 FQNEAQ (reference sequence). The ends were cut back, 4 bases at V and 6 bases at J, with 14 bases in the middle. The CDR3 spells CASSWGLETDTQYF. For the CDR3, the DNA is TGTGCCAGCAGCTGGGGACTCGAAACGGATACGCAGTATTTT.

This clone was recorded a few times. This chain links TRBV27 with TRBJ1-6, with TRBD1 matching 11 bases. The V gene's germline CDR1 is MNHEY and CDR2 SMNVEV (reference sequence). V lost 6 bases and J lost 7; bases outside the gene matches: 11. CDR3 size: 17 residues. The CDR3 DNA follows: TGTGCCAGCAGCCCCTGGGGGACAGGGGGGCGGAATTCACCCCTCCACTTT. It is translated as CASSPWGTGGRNSPLHF.

This rearrangement joins TRBV11-2 to TRBJ1-5; 7 nucleotides align to TRBD1. CDR3 size: 12 residues. From germline, CDR1 is SGHAT and CDR2 FQNNGV. Losses at the gene ends were 5 bases for V and 5 bases for J; bases not matched to a gene: 0. This CDR3 is CASSTGDQPQHF. The CDR3 DNA reads TGTGCCAGCAGCACAGGGGATCAGCCCCAGCATTTT.

The gene calls are TRBV5-1 and TRBJ1-5; D gene ambiguous. Germline assignment: CDR1 SGHRS and CDR2 YFSETQ. The V end lost 1 base, the J end lost 7 bases, and 9 bases lay between the germline ends. The CDR3 runs 13 residues. In nucleotides, the CDR3 is TGCGCCAGCAGCTTGTCGCTAGGCCAGCCCCAGCATTTT. Translating it yields CASSLSLGQPQHF.

A remark on this clone: Other DNA sequences within the sample encode an identical CDR3. The rearrangement joins TRBV6-1 to TRBJ1-4; 7 nucleotides align to TRBD1. In germline, CDR1 is MNHNS, CDR2 SASEGT. Trimming at V came to 0 bases and at J to 7 bases, leaving 5 bases not matched to a gene. The CDR3 totals 15 residues. The CDR3 protein is CASSEARGGVEKLFF. CDR3 coding DNA: TGTGCCAGCAGTGAAGCGCGAGGGGGCGTTGAAAAACTGTTTTTT.

The chain links TRBV7-9 to TRBJ1-3; D is ambiguous. The CDR3 loop spans 13 amino acids. V lost 7 bases and J lost 4, with 11 bases in between. Germline values: CDR1 SEHNR, CDR2 FQNEAQ (reference sequence). CDR3 in DNA: TGTGCCAGCATTGGGAGTGGCGGAAACACCATATATTTT. It is translated as CASIGSGGNTIYF.

The chain has TRBV18 and TRBJ1-5; 9 bases map to TRBD1. Germline-derived CDR1 and CDR2 are KGHSH and LQKENI. The ends lost 3 bases at V and 5 bases at J; junction bases unmatched: 2. The CDR3 is 14 amino acids. The CDR3 coding sequence is TGTGCCAGCTCACCGGGACAGGGTTATCAGCCCCAGCATTTT. It codes for CASSPGQGYQPQHF.

The chain combines TRBV11-3 with TRBJ2-2; possibly TRBD1 for D (5 bases). The V gene's germline CDR1 is SGHNT and CDR2 YENEEA. The CDR3 spans 15 residues. The V end was cut by 4 bases, the J end by 2 bases, with 11 bases between. For the CDR3, the DNA is TGTGCCAGCAGCTCCGGACACGTTAACACCGGGGAGCTGTTTTTT. As protein: CASSSGHVNTGELFF.

The CDR3 nucleotides read TGTGCCTGGAGTGTGGGCAGACTGAACACTGAAGCTTTCTTT. As protein: CAWSVGRLNTEAFF. The rearrangement joins TRBV30 to TRBJ1-1; D is uncertain. The germline CDR1 and CDR2 sequences are GTSNPN and SVGIG (reference sequence). Deletions cut 0 bases from V and 0 bases from J, with 8 bases between. There are 14 residues in the CDR3. Variable domain in full (rest from reference TRBV30 and TRBJ1-1): SQTIHQWPATLVQPVGSPLSLECTVEGTSNPNLYWYRQAAGRGLQLLFYSVGIGQISSEVPQNLSASRPQDRQFILSSKKLLLSDSGFYLCAWSVGRLNTEAFFGQGTRLTVV.

The rearrangement joins TRBV2 to TRBJ2-4, with D perhaps matching TRBD1 (6 bases). This CDR3 has 16 amino acids. Germline CDR1 reads SNHLY; CDR2 reads FYNNEI. The V and J ends lost 8 bases and 1 base respectively, with 18 bases between them. The CDR3 reads CASATQGLRAKNIQYF. The CDR3 region has the DNA TGTGCCAGCGCCACTCAGGGGTTGAGGGCCAAAAACATTCAGTACTTC.

This clone was seen only once. The chain links TRBV4-3 to TRBJ2-2, with 9 bases matching TRBD1. After removal of 1 base from V and 4 bases from J, the junction contained 4 bases not matched to a gene. From germline, CDR1 is LGHNA and CDR2 YSLEER. This CDR3 is built from 16 residues. CDR3 sequence: CASSQGDRVGTGELFF. DNA of the CDR3: TGCGCCAGCAGCCAAGGGGACAGGGTGGGCACCGGGGAGCTGTTTTTT.

Remarks on this clone: Within the sample, other DNA sequences also encode this same CDR3. V gene TRBV7-8 combines with J gene TRBJ1-1, with D uncertain. The CDR3 totals 13 residues. Trimming pared 1 base from V and 0 bases from J, leaving 3 bases between. Germline lookup yields CDR1 SGHVS and CDR2 FQNEAQ. CDR3 bases: TGTGCCAGCAGCTTAGATATGAACACTGAAGCTTTCTTT. Residues: CASSLDMNTEAFF.

This clone showed up just once. The gene calls are TRBV7-9 and TRBJ2-1, with D possibly TRBD1 on 6 matching bases. V was pared by 3 bases and J by 3 bases, with 9 bases between. This CDR3 is built from 14 residues. Germline CDR1 reads SEHNR; CDR2 reads FQNEAQ (reference sequence). Written as DNA, the CDR3 is TGTGCCAGCAGCTTGGACAGTAACTACAATGAGCAGTTCTTC. Translation gives CASSLDSNYNEQFF.

As to this clone: The junction and the germline gene differ at one end; a read error may be behind it. The chain combines TRBV4-2 with TRBJ1-5; D may be TRBD1 (6 bases). The length of the CDR3 is 15 residues. Per the germline V gene, CDR1 is LGHNA and CDR2 is YNFKEQ. The chain's CDR3 is CASSQSPGGNQPQHF. The DNA of the CDR3 is TGTGCCAGCAGCCAAAGTCCGGGGGGCAACCAGCCCCAGCATTTT.

The chain joins TRBV19 to TRBJ2-2, with D possibly TRBD1 on 5 matching bases. The CDR3 has 15 amino acids. Trimming removed 4 bases from V and 0 bases from J, with 9 bases in between. CDR1 is LNHDA, CDR2 SQIVND, per germline (reference sequence). CDR3 coding DNA: TGTGCCAGTAGTAGGACACGAGCGAACACCGGGGAGCTGTTTTTT. This gives the protein CASSRTRANTGELFF.

The CDR3: CASSVARQGREKLFF. DNA of the CDR3: TGTGCCAGCAGTGTGGCTCGGCAGGGGAGAGAAAAACTGTTTTTT. The V gene is TRBV25-1, the J gene TRBJ1-4; possible D gene TRBD1, 6 bases. V lost 4 bases, J lost 8 bases, and 17 bases lay in between. The CDR3 sequence is 15 residues long. Germline CDR1 MGHDK, CDR2 SYGVNS.

The V call is TRBV28, the J call TRBJ1-2; D call uncertain. Trimming left V 8 bases short and J 2 bases short, with 18 bases between. The germline gives CDR1 MDHEN, CDR2 SYDVKM. The CDR3 sequence is 15 residues long. The CDR3: CASFTTPIGNYGYTF. Here the CDR3 DNA reads TGTGCCAGCTTTACGACACCCATTGGGAACTATGGCTACACCTTC.

CDR3 DNA: TGTGCCAGTAGTATAGAGCTCAGGGGCACCGGGGAGCTGTTTTTT. Translation gives CASSIELRGTGELFF. This rearrangement joins TRBV19 to TRBJ2-2; D perhaps matches TRBD1 (6 bases). V was pared by 0 bases and J by 4 bases, with 9 bases between. This CDR3 region has 15 residues. Germline V CDR1 and CDR2: LNHDA, SQIVND (reference sequence).

The rearrangement uses TRBV5-1 and TRBJ1-4, with unresolved D. The V gene lost 0 bases and the J gene lost 1 base, with 10 bases spanning the gap. The CDR3 is made up of 16 amino acids. In germline, CDR1 is SGHRS, CDR2 YFSETQ. For the CDR3, the DNA is TGCGCCAGCAGCTTGGCCCTTCGCGGAACTAATGAAAAACTGTTTTTT. This gives the protein CASSLALRGTNEKLFF.

V usage is TRBV28 and J usage is TRBJ1-4, with 10 bases aligning to TRBD1. The CDR3 extends over 15 amino acids. Germline CDR1 reads MDHEN; CDR2 reads SYDVKM. Trimming at V came to 3 bases and at J to 10 bases, leaving 8 bases not matched to a gene. The CDR3 spells CASSLSDRGSGKLFF. The CDR3, as DNA: TGTGCCAGCAGTTTGTCGGACAGGGGGTCCGGAAAACTGTTTTTT.

This clone has only a few counts. V usage is TRBV7-2 and J usage is TRBJ1-5; unclear D gene. This CDR3 is 15 amino acids long. V lost 5 bases to trimming and J lost 2 bases, with 13 bases between them. Per the germline V gene, CDR1 is SGHTA and CDR2 is FQGNSA. DNA for the CDR3: TGTGCCAGCAGCCATGGCGGGGATGGCAATCAGCCCCAGCATTTT. It encodes CASSHGGDGNQPQHF.

The chain recombines TRBV7-8 with TRBJ1-2; TRBD1 might be the D (5 bases). The V end was cut by 5 bases, the J end by 2 bases, with 18 bases between. Germline V gene sequence: CDR1 SGHVS, CDR2 FQNEAQ. The CDR3 is 16 amino acids. The CDR3 protein is CASSGAGGDLNYGYTF. CDR3 coding DNA: TGTGCCAGCAGCGGGGCGGGGGGGGACTTAAACTATGGCTACACCTTC.

V gene TRBV4-1 combines with J gene TRBJ2-3; possible D gene TRBD2, 5 bases. Between the trimmed V and J ends, which lost 4 bases and 5 bases, there was a span of 10 bases. Germline-derived CDR1 and CDR2 are MGHRA and YSYEKL. This CDR3 region has 13 residues. The CDR3 loop reads CASSPRGLDTQYF. The CDR3, as DNA: TGCGCCAGCAGCCCACGAGGGCTAGATACGCAGTATTTT.

J is TRBJ1-2 and V is TRBV5-1; possible D gene TRBD1, 5 bases. With 0 bases removed from V and 6 bases from J, the gap between germline ends came to 21 bases. CDR1 and CDR2 from the germline V gene are SGHRS and YFSETQ. CDR3 length: 17 residues. In DNA form, the CDR3 reads TGCGCCAGCAGCTTGGGGGAGGGAGCAGGGTTGCTGGATGGCTACACCTTC. It is translated as CASSLGEGAGLLDGYTF. Supplemented by reference TRBV5-1 and TRBJ1-2, the full variable domain reads KAGVTQTPRYLIKTRGQQVTLSCSPISGHRSVSWYQQTPGQGLQFLFEYFSETQRNKGNFPGRFSGRQFSNSRSEMNVSTLELGDSALYLCASSLGEGAGLLDGYTFGSGTRLTVV.

The chain's CDR3 is CASSYQTSPGNGGTEAFF. DNA for the CDR3: TGCGCCAGCAGCTACCAAACCTCCCCAGGGAACGGGGGCACTGAAGCTTTCTTT. The chain uses TRBV5-1 and TRBJ1-1; D is perhaps TRBD1 (5 bases). The germline V gene encodes CDR1 SGHRS and CDR2 YFSETQ. V lost 3 bases and J lost 4, with 25 bases in between. This CDR3 has 18 residues.